A single sample is the source of the 11 T cell receptor beta chains below, sequenced in a study of cytomegalovirus exposure and HLA in healthy donors. PCR used 60 Vbeta primers and 13 Jbeta primers. Assay used: immunoSEQ multiplex PCR; TCRdb lists only in-frame clones, some missing. The data show 70,000 to 90,000 clones, more than 65% seen once. Sequences were obtained from PBMCs. These receptors were collected from a man aged 70 or older in good health and CMV-seropositive.

The gene calls are TRBV7-2 and TRBJ2-1; D is possibly TRBD2 (6 bases). The CDR3 covers 15 residues. Germline V gives CDR1 SGHTA, CDR2 FQGNSA. Trimming shortened V by 7 bases and J by 1 base, and 14 bases separated the two germline ends. In DNA, the CDR3 is TGTGCCAGCACCAAAACCGGACTATCCTACAATGAGCAGTTCTTC. Its translation is CASTKTGLSYNEQFF.

This sequence joins TRBV19 and TRBJ2-4; 11 bases fit TRBD1. V was pared by 4 bases and J by 5 bases, with 1 base of the junction left unmatched. Germline values: CDR1 LNHDA, CDR2 SQIVND (reference sequence). There are 14 residues in the CDR3. CDR3 sequence: CASSRDRGENIQYF. CDR3 in DNA: TGTGCCAGTAGTAGGGACAGGGGGGAAAACATTCAGTACTTC. Full variable domain (missing parts from reference TRBV19 and TRBJ2-4): DGGITQSPKYLFRKEGQNVTLSCEQNLNHDAMYWYRQDPGQGLRLIYYSQIVNDFQKGDIAEGYSVSREKKESFPLTVTSAQKNPTAFYLCASSRDRGENIQYFGAGTRLSVL.

This rearrangement joins TRBV29-1 to TRBJ2-7; 9 bases line up with TRBD1. Germline trimming cut 7 bases from V and 2 bases from J; bases unmatched to any gene: 6. This CDR3 has 13 residues. The germline V gene has CDR1 SQVTM and CDR2 ANQGSEA. The CDR3 sequence: CSATGGSAYEQYF. CDR3 bases: TGCAGCGCGACAGGGGGGAGCGCCTACGAGCAGTACTTC.

The J gene is TRBJ1-2, the V gene TRBV7-3, with 8 nucleotides matching TRBD1. Germline CDR1 SGHTA, CDR2 FQGTGA. Trimming removed 5 bases from V and 4 bases from J; junction bases left unmatched: 9. The CDR3 is made up of 15 amino acids. CDR3 region: CASSPGGGQGYGYTF. The CDR3 DNA sequence: TGTGCCAGCAGCCCAGGGGGCGGACAGGGCTATGGCTACACCTTC.

The genes are TRBV4-2 and TRBJ2-3; 7 positions agree with TRBD2. Looked up from germline, CDR1 is LGHNA and CDR2 is YNFKEQ. V lost 1 base to trimming and J lost 4 bases; unmatched junction nucleotides: 2. This CDR3 contains 14 residues. The CDR3 here is CASSQGSGPDTQYF. CDR3 bases: TGTGCCAGCAGCCAAGGTAGCGGGCCAGATACGCAGTATTTT.

The genes are TRBV4-3 and TRBJ1-2, with D possibly TRBD1 on 5 matching bases. V dropped 1 base and J dropped 8 bases, with 17 bases sitting between them. The CDR3 has 15 amino acids. From germline, CDR1 is LGHNA and CDR2 YSLEER. Here the CDR3 reads CASSQGGQGYGGYTF. The CDR3 DNA sequence: TGCGCCAGCAGCCAAGGGGGCCAGGGATACGGCGGCTACACCTTC.

V gene TRBV5-1 combines with J gene TRBJ2-7, with a tentative D call TRBD2 (5 bases). The CDR3 runs 15 residues. Germline V gene lookup returns CDR1 SGHRS and CDR2 YFSETQ. V lost 0 bases and J 0 bases, leaving 10 bases between the germline ends. The CDR3 DNA reads as TGCGCCAGCAGCTTGGTGCCGGGGAGCTCCTACGAGCAGTACTTC. It specifies CASSLVPGSSYEQYF.

The chain joins TRBV6-1 to TRBJ2-1, with D maybe TRBD2 (6 bases). The germline CDR1 and CDR2 sequences are MNHNS and SASEGT. Trimming took 1 base from V and 9 from J, leaving 10 bases between them. The CDR3 length is 13 residues. CDR3 nucleotide sequence: TGTGCCAGCAGTGAAGGGAGGACTATTGAGCAGTTCTTC. It yields the protein CASSEGRTIEQFF.

Only a few counts were recorded for this clone. This chain connects TRBV6-5 to TRBJ1-4, with 9 positions matching TRBD1. The V segment lost 0 bases and the J segment 7 bases; nucleotides outside the gene matches: 6. In germline, CDR1 is MNHEY, CDR2 SVGAGI. The CDR3 covers 16 residues. CDR3 in amino acids: CASSYSVPGQGEKLFF. The CDR3 coding sequence is TGTGCCAGCAGTTACTCTGTCCCGGGACAGGGTGAAAAACTGTTTTTT.

V gene TRBV18 combines with J gene TRBJ1-5, with 9 bases lining up with TRBD1. This CDR3 spans 13 amino acids. CDR1 is KGHSH and CDR2 is LQKENI in the germline V gene. Trimming at V came to 4 bases and at J to 5 bases, leaving 0 bases not matched to a gene. In DNA form, the CDR3 reads TGTGCCAGCTCACGGACAGGGGATCAGCCCCAGCATTTT. Translated, it gives CASSRTGDQPQHF.

The table lists this clone with a count of one. This chain joins TRBV6-6 and TRBJ2-2; TRBD1 might be the D (7 bases). This CDR3 is 15 amino acids long. Germline CDR1 reads MNHNY; CDR2 reads SVGAGI (reference sequence). Trimming took off 6 bases at V and 4 bases at J, with 15 bases between the two ends. CDR3 bases: TGTGCCAGCAGGACGGAGGGGGCGGGCACCGGGGAGCTGTTTTTT. It codes for CASRTEGAGTGELFF.